The 8 T cell receptor beta chains listed next were all sequenced from one sample in a study of blood T cell repertoires in COVID-19. Assay used: immunoSEQ multiplex PCR; TCRdb lists only in-frame clones, some missing. The sample lists tens of thousands of clones; roughly 88% were seen once. The specimen sequenced was peripheral blood. The source of these receptors is a young man with acute or convalescent COVID-19.

This chain joins TRBV3-1 (or the pseudogene TRBV3-2) and TRBJ1-2, with TRBD1 matching over 7 bases. From germline, CDR1 is LGHDT and CDR2 YNNKEL (reference sequence). CDR3 length equals 14 residues. V shed 8 bases and J 4 bases; nucleotides not matched to a gene: 10. CDR3 protein: CASHARGDRYGYTF. The DNA for the CDR3 is TGTGCCAGCCATGCCAGGGGGGATCGCTATGGCTACACCTTC.

Worth noting for this clone: A much larger clone lies a single base off, so this may be a read error. The genes are TRBV7-9 and TRBJ2-5, with TRBD1 identical over 7 bases. CDR3 length: 14 amino acids. CDR1 and CDR2 (germline): SEHNR, FQNEAQ (reference sequence). The V and J ends lost 4 bases and 0 bases, in that order; junction bases with no gene match: 2. The CDR3 DNA reads as TGTGCCAGCAGCTCCGACAGGGACCAAGAGACCCAGTACTTC. Translated: CASSSDRDQETQYF. The whole variable domain, remainder taken from reference TRBV7-9 and TRBJ2-5, is DTGVSQNPRHKITKRGQNVTFRCDPISEHNRLYWYRQTLGQGPEFLTYFQNEAQLEKSRLLSDRFSAERPKGSFSTLEIQRTEQGDSAMYLCASSSDRDQETQYFGPGTRLLVL.

This chain links TRBV2 with TRBJ2-1, with 7 bases identical to TRBD1. The CDR3 has 16 amino acids. J lost 0 bases, V lost 1 base, and 3 bases had no gene match. Germline CDR1 SNHLY, CDR2 FYNNEI. The CDR3 bases are TGTGCCAGCAGTGAAGAGGGGGCAAGCTCCTACAATGAGCAGTTCTTC. Protein sequence: CASSEEGASSYNEQFF.

The rearrangement joins TRBV3-1 (or the pseudogene TRBV3-2) to TRBJ1-2; D remains ambiguous. The germline CDR1 and CDR2 sequences are LGHDT and YNNKEL (reference sequence). CDR3 size: 14 residues. Trimming pared 5 bases from V and 0 bases from J, leaving 10 bases between. CDR3 bases: TGTGCCAGCAGCAATCACGGAGCTAACTATGGCTACACCTTC. It encodes CASSNHGANYGYTF.

The gene calls are TRBV11-2 and TRBJ2-5; TRBD2 matches at 8 bases. This CDR3 region has 17 residues. Per germline, CDR1 SGHAT and CDR2 FQNNGV. The junction had 6 bases not matched to a gene; V was cut back by 0 bases and J by 0 bases. The CDR3 DNA is TGTGCCAGCAGCTTAGATAAGCCGGGGGGGAACCAAGAGACCCAGTACTTC. Encoded protein: CASSLDKPGGNQETQYF.

The J gene is TRBJ1-2, the V gene TRBV30; 8 bases are a match to TRBD1. After removal of 5 bases from V and 5 bases from J, the junction contained 10 bases not matched to a gene. This CDR3 has 14 amino acids. Germline-derived CDR1 and CDR2 are GTSNPN and SVGIG (reference sequence). CDR3 region: CAWGRTGSIYGYTF. The CDR3 nucleotides read TGTGCCTGGGGAAGGACAGGGTCGATATATGGCTACACCTTC.

The chain carries TRBV29-1 and TRBJ2-1; 12 positions agree with TRBD2. The CDR3 has 14 residues. V lost 5 bases to trimming and J lost 3 bases; unmatched junction nucleotides: 2. Germline-derived CDR1 and CDR2 are SQVTM and ANQGSEA. The CDR3 sequence: CSVRTSGVYNEQFF. DNA for the CDR3: TGCAGCGTTCGGACTAGCGGGGTCTACAATGAGCAGTTCTTC.

The chain has TRBV7-2 and TRBJ2-7; D perhaps matches TRBD1 (5 bases). This CDR3 spans 15 amino acids. CDR1 is SGHTA, CDR2 FQGNSA, per germline. Trimming cost V 1 base and J 3 bases, with 13 bases left between them. The CDR3 nucleotides read TGTGCCAGCAGCTTAGAACCCGGACACCGCTACGAGCAGTACTTC. This encodes CASSLEPGHRYEQYF.